This T cell receptor (beta chain) was captured by sequencing in a study of T cell clonality in common variable immunodeficiency. Study outcomes and limitations: TCRbeta clonality was increased in CVID versus healthy controls.

The V and J ends lost 6 bases and 5 bases respectively, with 19 bases between them. This CDR3 has 14 residues. Germline V gives CDR1 SQVTM, CDR2 ANQGSEA. TCRdb keeps only in-frame clones here, not all; method: immunoSEQ multiplex PCR. The repertoire consists of under 45,000 clones, none detected only once. This clone was seen ten or more times. Its antigen remains unknown. Read data end 3 residues before the CDR3 end; the end is taken from the germline J gene. Sequenced sample: peripheral blood mononuclear cells. V is TRBV29-1 and J is TRBJ2-5, with D tentatively TRBD2 (6 bases). The sequence came from a person between 18 and 75 years old in good health. The CDR3 reads CSVQKGRGLETQYF. The sequenced CDR3 bases are TGCAGCGTCCAAAAAGGGCGGGGTCTGGAGACC.